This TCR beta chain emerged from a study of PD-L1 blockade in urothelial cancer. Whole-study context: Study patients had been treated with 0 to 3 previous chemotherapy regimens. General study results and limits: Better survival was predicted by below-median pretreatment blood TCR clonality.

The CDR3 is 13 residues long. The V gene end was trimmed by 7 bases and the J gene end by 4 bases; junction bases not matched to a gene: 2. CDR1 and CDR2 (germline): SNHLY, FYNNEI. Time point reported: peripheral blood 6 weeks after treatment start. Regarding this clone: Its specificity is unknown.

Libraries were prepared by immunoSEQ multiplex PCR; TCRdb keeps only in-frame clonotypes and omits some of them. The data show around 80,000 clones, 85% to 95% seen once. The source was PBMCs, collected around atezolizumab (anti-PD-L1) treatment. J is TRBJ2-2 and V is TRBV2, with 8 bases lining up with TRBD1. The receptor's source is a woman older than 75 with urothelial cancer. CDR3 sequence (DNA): TGTGCCAGCAAGGGACAGGCCACCGGGGAGCTGTTTTTT. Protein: CASKGQATGELFF.